This T cell receptor (beta chain) was documented in a study of blood T cell repertoires in COVID-19. Measured with immunoSEQ multiplex PCR; TCRdb has only the in-frame clones, and not every one. Here the sample spans some 200,000 clones, 83% being singletons. Looked up from germline, CDR1 is SGHAT and CDR2 is FQNNGV. V was pared by 3 bases and J by 5 bases, with 16 bases of the junction left unmatched. CDR3 length: 19 residues. In the case of this clone: Other DNA sequences in the sample encode the same CDR3.

The clonotype originates from a woman in her forties or fifties who had been exposed to COVID-19. The chain uses TRBV11-2 and TRBJ2-2; 9 positions agree with TRBD2. Source material: PBMCs or T cells enriched from blood (not recorded which). The CDR3 sequence: CASSFLGLAGGRWTGELFF. For the CDR3, the DNA is TGTGCCAGCAGCTTCCTTGGACTCGCGGGGGGGCGATGGACCGGGGAGCTGTTTTTT. The full variable domain, with the rest looked up from reference TRBV11-2 and TRBJ2-2, is EAGVAQSPRYKIIEKRQSVAFWCNPISGHATLYWYQQILGQGPKLLIQFQNNGVVDDSQLPKDRFSAERLKGVDSTLKIQPAKLEDSAVYLCASSFLGLAGGRWTGELFFGEGSRLTVL.